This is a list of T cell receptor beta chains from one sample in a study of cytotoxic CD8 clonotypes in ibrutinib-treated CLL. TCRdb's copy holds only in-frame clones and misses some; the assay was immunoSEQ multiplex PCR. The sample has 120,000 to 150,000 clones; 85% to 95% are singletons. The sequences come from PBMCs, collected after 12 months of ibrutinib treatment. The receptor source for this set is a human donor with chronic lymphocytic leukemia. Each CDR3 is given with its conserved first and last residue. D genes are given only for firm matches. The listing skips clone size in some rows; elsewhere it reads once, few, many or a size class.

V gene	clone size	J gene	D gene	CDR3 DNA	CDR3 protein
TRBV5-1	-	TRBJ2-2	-	TGCGCCAGCAGCAAGGGAACAGAGAACACCGGGGAGCTGTTTTTT	CASSKGTENTGELFF
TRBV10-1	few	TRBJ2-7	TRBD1	TGCGCCAGCACCGCCGGGACAGGGTTCCACGAGCAGTACTTC	CASTAGTGFHEQYF
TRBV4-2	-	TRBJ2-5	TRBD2	TGTGCCAGCAGCCAAGACGGAGGGAGGGTCGGAGAGACCCAGTACTTC	CASSQDGGRVGETQYF
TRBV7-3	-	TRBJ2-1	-	TGTGCCAGCAGCTTATTTTCGGGACAACAATCCAATGAGCAGTTCTTC	CASSLFSGQQSNEQFF
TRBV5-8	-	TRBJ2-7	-	TGTGCCAGCAGCTTGGCCGGTGGGCCCGCCTACGAGCAGTACTTC	CASSLAGGPAYEQYF
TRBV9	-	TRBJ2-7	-	TGTGCCAGCAGTCCGGGTCGGGAGCAGTACTTC	CASSPGREQYF
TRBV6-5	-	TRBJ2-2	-	TGTGCCAGCAGTGAGAACACCGGGGAGCTGTTTTTT	CASSENTGELFF
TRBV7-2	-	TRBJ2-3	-	TGTGCCAGCAGCTTAGATATCCAGGGGTCAGATACGCAGTATTTT	CASSLDIQGSDTQYF
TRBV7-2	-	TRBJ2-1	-	TGTGCCAGCAGCTTAGTGGCTAGATCCTACAATGAGCAGTTCTTC	CASSLVARSYNEQFF
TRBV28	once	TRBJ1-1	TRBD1	TGTGCCAGCAGCGAGGACAGGGGGTGGATCGGAGCTTTCTTT	CASSEDRGWIGAFF
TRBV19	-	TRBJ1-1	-	TGTGCCAGTACCTCCGGTGGCATATCGAACACTGAAGCTTTCTTT	CASTSGGISNTEAFF
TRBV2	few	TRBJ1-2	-	TGTGCCAGCAGTGAAGCTTGGGGTAACTATGGCTACACCTTC	CASSEAWGNYGYTF
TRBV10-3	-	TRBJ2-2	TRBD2	TGTGCCACCTCCTTAGCGGGGTCGCTCACCGGGGAGCTGTTTTTT	CATSLAGSLTGELFF
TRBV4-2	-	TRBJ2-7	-	TGTGCCAGCAGCCAAGGCCTTGGTGGAGTTGCACCCTACGAGCAGTACTTC	CASSQGLGGVAPYEQYF
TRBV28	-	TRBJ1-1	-	TGTGCCAGCAGTCAACCCAGGGAGAACACTGAAGCTTTCTTT	CASSQPRENTEAFF
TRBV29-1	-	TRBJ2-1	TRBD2	TGCAGCGTTGAAGATCCCCTAGCGGGAGTCGATGAGCAGTTCTTC	CSVEDPLAGVDEQFF
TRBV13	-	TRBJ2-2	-	TGTGCCAGCAGCGAACAAGGGGTAACCGGGGAGCTGTTTTTT	CASSEQGVTGELFF
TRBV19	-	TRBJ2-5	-	TGTGCCAGTAGTCCTCGCGGTAGCAGAGAGACCCAGTACTTC	CASSPRGSRETQYF
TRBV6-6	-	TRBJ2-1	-	TGTGCCAGCAGTTACTTCCGGGACTTAGTCTACAATGAGCAGTTCTTC	CASSYFRDLVYNEQFF
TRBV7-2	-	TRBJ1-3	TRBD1	TGTGCCAGCAGCTTAAACGGGCAGGGGGCAGACACCATATATTTT	CASSLNGQGADTIYF
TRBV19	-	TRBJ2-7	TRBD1	TGTGCCAGTAGCCCCAAGGGGACAGGCACCTACGAGCAGTACTTC	CASSPKGTGTYEQYF
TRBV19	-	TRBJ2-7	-	TGTGCCAGTAGTATAGACGAGCGCGGGACCTCCTACGAGCAGTACTTC	CASSIDERGTSYEQYF
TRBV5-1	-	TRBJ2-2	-	TGCGCCAGCAGCTCCCGAGGAGGAACGAACACCGGGGAGCTGTTTTTT	CASSSRGGTNTGELFF
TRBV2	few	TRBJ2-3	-	TGTGCCTCACAGGGCCTATTCACAGATACGCAGTATTTT	CASQGLFTDTQYF
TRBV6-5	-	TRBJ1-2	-	TGTGCCAGCAGTTACGGCAGGAATGGCTACACCTTC	CASSYGRNGYTF
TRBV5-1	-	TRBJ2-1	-	TGCGCCAGCAGTCATAAAACCGGAGGGACAGCAGTCAATGAGCAGTTCTTC	CASSHKTGGTAVNEQFF
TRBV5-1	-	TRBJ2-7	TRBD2	TGCGCCAGCAGCTTGGCCAGCGGGAGCATCTACGAGCAGTACTTC	CASSLASGSIYEQYF
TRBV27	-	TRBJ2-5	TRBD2	TGTGCCAGCAGTTATGGCGGGAGGGCCTCGGAGACCCAGTACTTC	CASSYGGRASETQYF
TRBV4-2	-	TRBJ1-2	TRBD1	TGTGCCAGCAGCCAAGTGACAGGGGATAACTATGGCTACACCTTC	CASSQVTGDNYGYTF
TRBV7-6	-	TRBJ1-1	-	TGTGCCAGCAGCTCCCAAGAGATGGGGGGGGCTCCGGAGAGGGCTTTCTTT	CASSSQEMGGAPERAFF
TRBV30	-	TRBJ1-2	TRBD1	TGTGCCTGGACCCGGGACAGGGATTACGGCTACACCTTC	CAWTRDRDYGYTF
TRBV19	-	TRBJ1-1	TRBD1	TGTGCCATTGGACCGGGACAGGGTAAGGCTTTCTTT	CAIGPGQGKAFF
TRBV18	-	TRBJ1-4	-	TGTGCCAGCTCACTTATCCGGTCGGCCGATTCTGTGTTTTTT	CASSLIRSADSVFF
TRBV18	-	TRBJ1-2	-	TGTGCCAGCTCACCATCGCCCGGGACATATAACGAACGTGGCTACACCTTC	CASSPSPGTYNERGYTF
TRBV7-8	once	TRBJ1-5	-	TGTGCCAGCAGCTCGATGGGGGGGGGAAATCAGCCCCAGCATTTT	CASSSMGGGNQPQHF
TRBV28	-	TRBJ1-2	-	TGTGCCAGCAGACGACAGGCTAACTATGGCTACACCTTC	CASRRQANYGYTF
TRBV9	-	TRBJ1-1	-	TGTGCCAGCAGCGTAGCGGGAGGGTACACTGAAGCTTTCTTT	CASSVAGGYTEAFF
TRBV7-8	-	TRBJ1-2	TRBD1	TGTGCCAGCAGCTCATGGACAGGTCCCTATGGCTACACCTTC	CASSSWTGPYGYTF
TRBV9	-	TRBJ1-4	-	TGTGCCAGCAGCCCCGAGGAGGGGAAGCCAACTAATGAAAAACTGTTTTTT	CASSPEEGKPTNEKLFF
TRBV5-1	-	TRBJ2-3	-	TGCGCCAGCAGCTCCTTCAGGACGGGAGATACGCAGTATTTT	CASSSFRTGDTQYF
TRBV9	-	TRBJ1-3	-	TGTGCCAGCAGCCCTCACACCAGGAGCTCCACTGGAAACACCATATATTTT	CASSPHTRSSTGNTIYF
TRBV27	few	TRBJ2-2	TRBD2	TGTGCCAGCAGTTTCCGGACTAGCGTAACCGGGGAGCTGTTTTTT	CASSFRTSVTGELFF
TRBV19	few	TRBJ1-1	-	TGTGCCAGTGTCGGTAGGGCGAACACTGAAGCTTTCTTT	CASVGRANTEAFF
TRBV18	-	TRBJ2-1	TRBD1	TGTGCCAGCTCACCACCGGGACAGGACAATGAGCAGTTCTTC	CASSPPGQDNEQFF
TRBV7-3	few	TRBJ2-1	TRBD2	TGTGCCAGCAGCTTAAACGGGGCTAGCGGCTACAATGAGCAGTTCTTC	CASSLNGASGYNEQFF
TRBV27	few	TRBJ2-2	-	TGTGCCAGCAGTCCCCCGCCGGGAACCGGGGAGCTGTTTTTT	CASSPPPGTGELFF
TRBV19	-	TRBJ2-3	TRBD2	TGTGCCAGTAGTCTTAGCGGGAGTAGCACAGATACGCAGTATTTT	CASSLSGSSTDTQYF
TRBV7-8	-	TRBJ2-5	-	TGTGCCAGCAGCTTAGGGTTTCGAACGGGAGCGGGAGAGACCCAGTACTTC	CASSLGFRTGAGETQYF
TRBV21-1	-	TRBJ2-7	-	TGTGCCAGCAGCAATGTTGCGGGGCCGGGGCAGTACTTC	CASSNVAGPGQYF
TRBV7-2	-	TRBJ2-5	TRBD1	TGTGCCAGCAGCTCTACAGGGGGTTCGTGGGAGACCCAGTACTTC	CASSSTGGSWETQYF
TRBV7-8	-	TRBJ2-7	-	TGTGCCGTGGCACAGGGTGGAGACGAGCAGTACTTC	CAVAQGGDEQYF
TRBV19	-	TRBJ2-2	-	TGTGCCAGTAGTCACACTATTCCCACCGGGGAGCTGTTTTTT	CASSHTIPTGELFF
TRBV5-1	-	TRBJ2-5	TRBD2	TGCGCCAGCAGCTTGGCCGACCCGGGAGGGGTGAAGACCCAGTACTTC	CASSLADPGGVKTQYF
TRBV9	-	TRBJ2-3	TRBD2	TGTGCCAGCAGCGCCGGACTAGCGGGATTGTCAGATACGCAGTATTTT	CASSAGLAGLSDTQYF
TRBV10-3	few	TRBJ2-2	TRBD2	TGTGCCATAGCCTCTACGGGAGGGCCTAGCGGGGAGCTGTTTTTT	CAIASTGGPSGELFF
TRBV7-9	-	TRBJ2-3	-	TGTGCCAGCAGCAGTCAGACTGCGCAGTATTTT	CASSSQTAQYF
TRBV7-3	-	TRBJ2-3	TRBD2	TGTGCCAGCAGCTTATTTAGCGGGAGGGGCACAGATACGCAGTATTTT	CASSLFSGRGTDTQYF
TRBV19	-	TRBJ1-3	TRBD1	TGTGCCAGCTTGCTAGGGGGCGGCTCTGGAAACACCATATATTTT	CASLLGGGSGNTIYF
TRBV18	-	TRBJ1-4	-	TGTGCCAGCTCACCGGGCGGGTACGAAAAACTGTTTTTT	CASSPGGYEKLFF